The 3 T cell receptor beta chains in this list originate from one sample, sequenced in a study of blood T cell repertoires in COVID-19. TCRdb's table, derived via immunoSEQ multiplex PCR, lists solely in-frame clones and lacks some. The table shows about 160,000 clones, with roughly 90% occurring only once. Sequencing input: peripheral blood. All receptors come from a man aged 25-45 years with COVID-19, enrolled during active disease.

The chain links TRBV2 to TRBJ1-6, with TRBD1 identical over 8 bases. Germline CDR1 and CDR2: SNHLY and FYNNEI. V shed 4 bases and J 7 bases; nucleotides not matched to a gene: 12. CDR3 length: 17 residues. The DNA of the CDR3 is TGTGCCAGCAGTGCCCGGGGACAGGAGGCGCGCAATTCACCCCTCCACTTT. Residues: CASSARGQEARNSPLHF. Variable domain in full (rest from reference TRBV2 and TRBJ1-6): EPEVTQTPSHQVTQMGQEVILRCVPISNHLYFYWYRQILGQKVEFLVSFYNNEISEKSEIFDDQFSVERPDGSNFTLKIRSTKLEDSAMYFCASSARGQEARNSPLHFGNGTRLTVT.

This chain uses TRBV7-2 with TRBJ2-3, with TRBD1 as a possible D gene (5 bases). The CDR3 has 14 amino acids. Germline V gene sequence: CDR1 SGHTA, CDR2 FQGNSA. V gave up 0 bases and J gave up 6 bases, with 10 bases separating them. CDR3 loop: CASSLASRVDTQYF. The CDR3 nucleotides read TGTGCCAGCAGCTTAGCGTCCAGGGTCGATACGCAGTATTTT.

V usage is TRBV18 and J usage is TRBJ1-1; TRBD1 agrees at 7 bases. The germline V gene encodes CDR1 KGHSH and CDR2 LQKENI. After removal of 3 bases from V and 11 bases from J, the junction contained 15 bases not matched to a gene. This CDR3 region has 15 residues. CDR3 sequence (DNA): TGTGCCAGCTCACCCACCCGACAGGGTGTTGGGGGGGCTTTCTTT. Its translation: CASSPTRQGVGGAFF. Variable domain in full (rest from reference TRBV18 and TRBJ1-1): NAGVMQNPRHLVRRRGQEARLRCSPMKGHSHVYWYRQLPEEGLKFMVYLQKENIIDESGMPKERFSAEFPKEGPSILRIQQVVRGDSAAYFCASSPTRQGVGGAFFGQGTRLTVV.